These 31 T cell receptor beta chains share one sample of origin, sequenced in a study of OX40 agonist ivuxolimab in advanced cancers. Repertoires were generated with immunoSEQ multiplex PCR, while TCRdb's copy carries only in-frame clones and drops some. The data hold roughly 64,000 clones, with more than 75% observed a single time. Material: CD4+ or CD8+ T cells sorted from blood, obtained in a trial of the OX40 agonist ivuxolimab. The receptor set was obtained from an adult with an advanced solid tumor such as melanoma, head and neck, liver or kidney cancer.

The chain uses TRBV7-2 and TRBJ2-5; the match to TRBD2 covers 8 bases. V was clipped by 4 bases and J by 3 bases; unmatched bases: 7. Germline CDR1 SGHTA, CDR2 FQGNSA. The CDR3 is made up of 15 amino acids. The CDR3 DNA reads TGTGCCAGCAGCTCCTCAGCGGGGGTAGAAGAGACCCAGTACTTC. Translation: CASSSSAGVEETQYF.

CDR3 sequence (DNA): TGTGCCAGTAGTATTCGTACAGGGGGAGAGCAGTACTTC. It yields the protein CASSIRTGGEQYF. V gene TRBV19 combines with J gene TRBJ2-7; TRBD1 matches at 8 bases. Germline values: CDR1 LNHDA, CDR2 SQIVND (reference sequence). The CDR3 runs 13 residues. With 3 bases clipped from V and 7 bases from J, the junction kept 5 bases outside the gene matches.

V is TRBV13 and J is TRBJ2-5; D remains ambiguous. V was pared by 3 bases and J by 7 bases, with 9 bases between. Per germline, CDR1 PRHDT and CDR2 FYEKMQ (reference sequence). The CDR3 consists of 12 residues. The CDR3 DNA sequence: TGTGCCAGCAGCTTCGGCGTGATGACCCAGTACTTC. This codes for CASSFGVMTQYF.

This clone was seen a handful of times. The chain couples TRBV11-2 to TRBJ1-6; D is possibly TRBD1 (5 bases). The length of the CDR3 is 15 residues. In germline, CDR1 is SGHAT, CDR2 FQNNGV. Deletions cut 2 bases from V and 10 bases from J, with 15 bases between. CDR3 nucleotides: TGTGCCAGCAGCTTACTGAAGGGACGGGGATCACCCCTCCACTTT. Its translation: CASSLLKGRGSPLHF.

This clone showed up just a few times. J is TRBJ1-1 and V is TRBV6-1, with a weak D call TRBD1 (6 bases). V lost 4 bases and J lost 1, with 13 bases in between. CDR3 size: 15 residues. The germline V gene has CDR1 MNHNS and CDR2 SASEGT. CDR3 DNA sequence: TGTGCCAGCAGTGGAGGGACACTGGAGAACACTGAAGCTTTCTTT. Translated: CASSGGTLENTEAFF.

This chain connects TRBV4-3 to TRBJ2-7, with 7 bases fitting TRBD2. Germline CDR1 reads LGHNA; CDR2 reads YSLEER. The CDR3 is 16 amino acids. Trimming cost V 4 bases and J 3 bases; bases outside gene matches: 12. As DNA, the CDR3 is TGCGCCAGCAGCCTCCTGAGGGAGGGATCACTCTACGAGCAGTACTTC. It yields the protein CASSLLREGSLYEQYF.

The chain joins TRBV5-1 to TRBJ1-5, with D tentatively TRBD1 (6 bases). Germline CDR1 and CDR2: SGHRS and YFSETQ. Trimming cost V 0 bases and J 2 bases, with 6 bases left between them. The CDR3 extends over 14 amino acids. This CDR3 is CASSLAGGNQPQHF. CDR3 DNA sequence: TGCGCCAGCAGCTTGGCAGGGGGCAATCAGCCCCAGCATTTT.

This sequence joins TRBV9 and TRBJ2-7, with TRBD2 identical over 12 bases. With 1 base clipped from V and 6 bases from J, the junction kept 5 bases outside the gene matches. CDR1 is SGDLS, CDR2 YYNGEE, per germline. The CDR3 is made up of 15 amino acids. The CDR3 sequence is CASSVTSGRRSEQYF. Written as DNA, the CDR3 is TGTGCCAGCAGCGTAACTAGCGGGAGGCGGAGCGAGCAGTACTTC.

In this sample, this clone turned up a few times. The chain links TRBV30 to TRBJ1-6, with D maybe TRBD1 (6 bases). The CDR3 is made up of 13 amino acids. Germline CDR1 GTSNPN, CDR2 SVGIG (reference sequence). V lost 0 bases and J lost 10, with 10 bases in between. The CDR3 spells CAWSVRRGSPLHF. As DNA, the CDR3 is TGTGCCTGGAGTGTACGAAGGGGGTCACCCCTCCACTTT.

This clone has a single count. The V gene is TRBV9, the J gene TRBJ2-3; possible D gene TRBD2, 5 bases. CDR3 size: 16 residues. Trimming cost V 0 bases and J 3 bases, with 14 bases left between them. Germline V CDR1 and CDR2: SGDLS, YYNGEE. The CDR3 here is CASSVVASLRTDTQYF. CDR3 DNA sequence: TGTGCCAGCAGCGTAGTAGCTAGCCTCAGGACAGATACGCAGTATTTT.

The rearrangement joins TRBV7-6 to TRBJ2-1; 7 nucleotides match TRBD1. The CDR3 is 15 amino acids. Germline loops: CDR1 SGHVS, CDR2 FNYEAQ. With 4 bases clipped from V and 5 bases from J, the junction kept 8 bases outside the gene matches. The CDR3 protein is CASSSSPGTDNEQFF. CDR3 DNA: TGTGCCAGCAGCTCCAGCCCCGGGACAGACAATGAGCAGTTCTTC.

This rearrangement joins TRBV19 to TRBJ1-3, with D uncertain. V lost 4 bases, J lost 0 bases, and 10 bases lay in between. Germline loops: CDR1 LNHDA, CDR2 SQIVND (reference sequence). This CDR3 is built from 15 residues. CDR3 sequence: CASSTGRSSGNTIYF. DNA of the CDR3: TGTGCCAGTAGTACTGGAAGGAGCTCTGGAAACACCATATATTTT.

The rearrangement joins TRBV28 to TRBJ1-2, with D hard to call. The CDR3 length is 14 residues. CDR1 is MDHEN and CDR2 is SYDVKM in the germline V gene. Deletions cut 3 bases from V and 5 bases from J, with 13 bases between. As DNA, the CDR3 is TGTGCCAGCAGTTTCGGCTTTCGGGAGTATGGCTACACCTTC. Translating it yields CASSFGFREYGYTF.

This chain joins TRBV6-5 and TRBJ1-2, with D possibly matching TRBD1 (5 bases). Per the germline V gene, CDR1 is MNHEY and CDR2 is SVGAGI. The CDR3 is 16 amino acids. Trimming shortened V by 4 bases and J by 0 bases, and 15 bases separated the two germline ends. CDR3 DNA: TGTGCCAGCAGTTTTGGCGTCTCGGGGGCTAACTATGGCTACACCTTC. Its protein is CASSFGVSGANYGYTF.

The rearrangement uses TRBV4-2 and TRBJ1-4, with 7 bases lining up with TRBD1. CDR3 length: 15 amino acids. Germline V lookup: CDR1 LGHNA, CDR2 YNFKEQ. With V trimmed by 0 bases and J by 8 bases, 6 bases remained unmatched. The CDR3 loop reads CASSQDEQGLEKLFF. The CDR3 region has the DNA TGTGCCAGCAGCCAAGATGAACAGGGGCTGGAAAAACTGTTTTTT.

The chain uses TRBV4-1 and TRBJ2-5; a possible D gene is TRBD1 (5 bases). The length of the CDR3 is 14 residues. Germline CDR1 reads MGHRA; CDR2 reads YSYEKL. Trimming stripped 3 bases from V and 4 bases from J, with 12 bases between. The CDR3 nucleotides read TGCGCCAGCAGCCATCCCTCTAGGGGAGAGACCCAGTACTTC. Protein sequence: CASSHPSRGETQYF.

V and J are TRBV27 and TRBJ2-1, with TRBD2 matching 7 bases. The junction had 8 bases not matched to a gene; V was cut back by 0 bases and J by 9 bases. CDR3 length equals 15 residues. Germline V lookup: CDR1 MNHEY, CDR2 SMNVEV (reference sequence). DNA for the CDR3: TGTGCCAGCAGTTTATCGGGGACTACTGGTGCTGAGCAGTTCTTC. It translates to CASSLSGTTGAEQFF.

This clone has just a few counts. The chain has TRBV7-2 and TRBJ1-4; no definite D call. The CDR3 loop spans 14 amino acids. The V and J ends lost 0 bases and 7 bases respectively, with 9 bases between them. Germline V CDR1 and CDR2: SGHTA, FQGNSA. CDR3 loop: CASSLAGLSEKLFF. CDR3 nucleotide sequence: TGTGCCAGCAGCTTAGCAGGGTTGAGTGAAAAACTGTTTTTT.

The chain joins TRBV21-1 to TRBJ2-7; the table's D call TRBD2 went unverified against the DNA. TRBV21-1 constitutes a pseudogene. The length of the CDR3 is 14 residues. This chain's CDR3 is CASSSRGGKYEQYF. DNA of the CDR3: TGTGCCAGCAGCTCCCGTGGGGGGAAGTACGAGCAGTACTTC.

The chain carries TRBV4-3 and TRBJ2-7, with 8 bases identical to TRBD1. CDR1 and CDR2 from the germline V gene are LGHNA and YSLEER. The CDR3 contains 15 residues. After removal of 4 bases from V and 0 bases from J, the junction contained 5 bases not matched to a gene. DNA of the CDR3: TGCGCCAGCAGCCTTGGACAGGGAGACTCCTACGAGCAGTACTTC. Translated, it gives CASSLGQGDSYEQYF.

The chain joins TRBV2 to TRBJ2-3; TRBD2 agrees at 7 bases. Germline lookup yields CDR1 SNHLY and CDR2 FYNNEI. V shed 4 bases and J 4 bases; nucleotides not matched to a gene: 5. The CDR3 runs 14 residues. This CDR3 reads CASSVSGRADTQYF. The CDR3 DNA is TGTGCCAGCAGTGTTTCTGGGAGGGCAGATACGCAGTATTTT.

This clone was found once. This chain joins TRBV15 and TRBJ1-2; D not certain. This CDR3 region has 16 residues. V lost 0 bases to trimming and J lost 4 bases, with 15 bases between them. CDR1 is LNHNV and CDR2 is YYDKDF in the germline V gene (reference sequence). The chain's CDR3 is CATSRDPIGRPYGYTF. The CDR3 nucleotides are TGTGCCACCAGCAGAGACCCTATTGGGAGACCCTATGGCTACACCTTC.

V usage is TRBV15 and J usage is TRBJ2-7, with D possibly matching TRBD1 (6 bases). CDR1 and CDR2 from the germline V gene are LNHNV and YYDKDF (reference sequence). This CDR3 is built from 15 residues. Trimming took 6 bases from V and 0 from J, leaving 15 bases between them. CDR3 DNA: TGTGCCACCAGTCCCGACAGGTCACTCTCCTACGAGCAGTACTTC. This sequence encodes CATSPDRSLSYEQYF. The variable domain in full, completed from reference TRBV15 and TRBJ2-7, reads DAMVIQNPRYQVTQFGKPVTLSCSQTLNHNVMYWYQQKSSQAPKLLFHYYDKDFNNEADTPDNFQSRRPNTSFCFLDIRSPGLGDTAMYLCATSPDRSLSYEQYFGPGTRLTVT.

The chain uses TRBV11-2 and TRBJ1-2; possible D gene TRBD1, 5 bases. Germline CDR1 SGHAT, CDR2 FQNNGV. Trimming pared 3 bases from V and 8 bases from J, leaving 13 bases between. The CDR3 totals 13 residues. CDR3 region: CASSFPDSKGYTF. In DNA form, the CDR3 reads TGTGCCAGCAGCTTCCCAGACAGTAAGGGCTACACCTTC. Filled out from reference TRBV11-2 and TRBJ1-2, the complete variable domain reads EAGVAQSPRYKIIEKRQSVAFWCNPISGHATLYWYQQILGQGPKLLIQFQNNGVVDDSQLPKDRFSAERLKGVDSTLKIQPAKLEDSAVYLCASSFPDSKGYTFGSGTRLTVV.

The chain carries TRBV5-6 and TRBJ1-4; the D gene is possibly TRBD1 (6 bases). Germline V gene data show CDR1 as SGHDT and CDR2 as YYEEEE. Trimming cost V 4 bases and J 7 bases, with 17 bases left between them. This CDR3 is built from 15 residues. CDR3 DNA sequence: TGTGCCAGCAGCCCGGTTCAGGGGAGGGGTGAAAAACTGTTTTTT. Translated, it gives CASSPVQGRGEKLFF. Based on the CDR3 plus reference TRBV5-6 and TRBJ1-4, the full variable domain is DAGVTQSPTHLIKTRGQQVTLRCSPKSGHDTVSWYQQALGQGPQFIFQYYEEEERQRGNFPDRFSGHQFPNYSSELNVNALLLGDSALYLCASSPVQGRGEKLFFGSGTQLSVL.

DNA for the CDR3: TGTGCCAGTAAGTGGATGAACACTGAAGCTTTCTTT. Its protein product is CASKWMNTEAFF. V gene TRBV19 combines with J gene TRBJ1-1; no clear D gene. Trimming cost V 7 bases and J 0 bases, with 6 bases left between them. The CDR3 length is 12 residues. The V gene's germline CDR1 is LNHDA and CDR2 SQIVND (reference sequence).

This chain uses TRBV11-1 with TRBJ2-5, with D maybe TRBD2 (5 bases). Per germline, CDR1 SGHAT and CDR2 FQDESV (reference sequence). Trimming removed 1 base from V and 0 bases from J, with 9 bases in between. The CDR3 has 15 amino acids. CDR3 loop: CASSLESGNQETQYF. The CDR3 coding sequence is TGTGCCAGCAGCTTAGAATCGGGGAACCAAGAGACCCAGTACTTC.

The CDR3 is CASSQGGLNTGELFF. The CDR3 nucleotides read TGTGCCAGCAGCCAGGGGGGGCTAAACACCGGGGAGCTGTTTTTT. V gene TRBV5-4 combines with J gene TRBJ2-2; possibly TRBD1 or TRBD2 for D (7 bases each). The CDR3 loop spans 15 amino acids. Looked up from germline, CDR1 is SGHNT and CDR2 is YYREEE (reference sequence). V gave up 4 bases and J gave up 2 bases, with 12 bases separating them. Together with reference TRBV5-4 and TRBJ2-2, the CDR3 gives the full variable domain: ETGVTQSPTHLIKTRGQQVTLRCSSQSGHNTVSWYQQALGQGPQFIFQYYREEENGRGNFPPRFSGLQFPNYSSELNVNALELDDSALYLCASSQGGLNTGELFFGEGSRLTVL.

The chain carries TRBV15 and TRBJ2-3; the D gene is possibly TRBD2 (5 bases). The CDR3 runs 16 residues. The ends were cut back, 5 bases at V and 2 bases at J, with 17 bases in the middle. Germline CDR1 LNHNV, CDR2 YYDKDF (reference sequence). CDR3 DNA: TGTGCCACCAGCCCCATTGAGAGGGCGTTCACAGATACGCAGTATTTT. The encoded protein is CATSPIERAFTDTQYF.

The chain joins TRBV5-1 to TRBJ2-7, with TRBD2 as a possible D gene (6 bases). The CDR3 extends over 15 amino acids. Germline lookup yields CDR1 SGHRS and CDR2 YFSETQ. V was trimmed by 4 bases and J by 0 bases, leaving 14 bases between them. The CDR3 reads CASSPTGGTSYEQYF. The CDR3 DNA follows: TGCGCCAGCAGCCCAACCGGCGGGACCTCCTACGAGCAGTACTTC.

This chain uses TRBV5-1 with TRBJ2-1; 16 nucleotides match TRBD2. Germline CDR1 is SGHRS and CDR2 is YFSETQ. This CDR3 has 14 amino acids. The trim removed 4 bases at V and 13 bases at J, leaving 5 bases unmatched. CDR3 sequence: CASSTGLAGGPQFF. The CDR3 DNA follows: TGCGCCAGCAGCACGGGACTAGCGGGAGGGCCCCAGTTCTTC.